These 29 T cell receptor beta chains were sequenced from one sample in a study of cytomegalovirus exposure and HLA in healthy donors. 60 Vbeta and 13 Jbeta primers were used in PCR. Data came from immunoSEQ multiplex PCR; TCRdb stores just in-frame clones and leaves some out. Of 90,000 to 100,000 clones listed, around three fifths are singletons. The sequencing input was PBMCs. All receptors come from a man aged 25 to 45 in good health and CMV-seronegative.

The rearrangement links TRBV6-6 to TRBJ1-1; 11 positions match TRBD1. The CDR3 is 14 residues long. The V gene's germline CDR1 is MNHNY and CDR2 SVGAGI (reference sequence). The V gene end was trimmed by 11 bases and the J gene end by 5 bases; junction bases not matched to a gene: 10. In DNA, the CDR3 is TGTGCCGCCACTTCCGGGACAGGGGGAACTGAAGCTTTCTTT. Translated, it gives CAATSGTGGTEAFF.

This chain links TRBV7-2 with TRBJ2-2, with 7 bases aligning to TRBD1. CDR1 is SGHTA and CDR2 is FQGNSA in the germline V gene. Trimming at V came to 3 bases and at J to 3 bases, leaving 4 bases not matched to a gene. The CDR3 contains 15 residues. CDR3 coding DNA: TGTGCCAGCAGCTTTAGGGGGCTGGACACCGGGGAGCTGTTTTTT. Encoded protein: CASSFRGLDTGELFF.

The chain employs TRBV29-1 and TRBJ2-4; 8 bases map to TRBD1. This CDR3 comprises 13 residues. V gave up 7 bases and J gave up 7 bases; unmatched junction bases: 9. CDR1 SQVTM and CDR2 ANQGSEA come from the germline V gene. CDR3 sequence: CSAGDRGANIQYF. CDR3 bases: TGCAGCGCGGGAGACAGGGGAGCGAACATTCAGTACTTC.

This clone came up a few times. CDR3 loop: CASNGGAWETQYF. The DNA of the CDR3 is TGTGCCAGCAACGGGGGGGCGTGGGAGACCCAGTACTTC. The gene calls are TRBV6-5 and TRBJ2-5; the match to TRBD2 covers 8 bases. The trim removed 7 bases at V and 5 bases at J, leaving 6 bases unmatched. The CDR3 is 13 amino acids. Germline V CDR1 and CDR2: MNHEY, SVGAGI.

In DNA form, the CDR3 reads TGTGCCAGCAGTCAAGTCCAGGGTCACGATGAAAAACTGTTTTTT. Its protein is CASSQVQGHDEKLFF. The J gene is TRBJ1-4, the V gene TRBV2, with a possible D match to TRBD1 (5 bases). CDR1 is SNHLY and CDR2 is FYNNEI in the germline V gene. V was trimmed by 5 bases and J by 6 bases, leaving 16 bases between them. The CDR3 is 15 amino acids.

This clone has a handful of counts. This sequence joins TRBV5-1 and TRBJ2-6; 7 positions match TRBD1. The CDR3 loop spans 18 amino acids. V shed 4 bases, J shed 2 bases, and the junction held 12 bases outside the gene matches. CDR1 SGHRS and CDR2 YFSETQ come from the germline V gene. The CDR3 region is CASSVDRTGVAGANVLTF. CDR3 sequence (DNA): TGCGCCAGCAGCGTGGATCGAACAGGGGTAGCTGGGGCCAACGTCCTGACTTTC.

The gene calls are TRBV21-1 and TRBJ1-4; the DNA was not used to check the table's D call, TRBD1. TRBV21-1 is designated a pseudogene. This CDR3 has 16 amino acids. The chain's CDR3 is CASSKQGTGGDEKLFF. DNA for the CDR3: TGTGCCAGCAGCAAACAGGGGACAGGGGGGGATGAAAAACTGTTTTTT.

The V and J genes are TRBV19 and TRBJ2-2, with 12 nucleotides matching TRBD1. CDR3 length equals 17 residues. Germline-derived CDR1 and CDR2 are LNHDA and SQIVND (reference sequence). V dropped 2 bases and J dropped 5; count of bases not matched to a gene: 6. For the CDR3, the DNA is TGTGCCAGTAGTATAAGTGGGACAGGGGGCTTAACCGGGGAGCTGTTTTTT. Its translation is CASSISGTGGLTGELFF.

J is TRBJ2-7 and V is TRBV5-1, with TRBD2 identical over 10 bases. Germline trimming cut 5 bases from V and 2 bases from J; bases unmatched to any gene: 7. Germline CDR1 reads SGHRS; CDR2 reads YFSETQ. The CDR3 totals 15 residues. CDR3 coding DNA: TGCGCCAGCAGGGCGGTACTAGCGGGACCCTACGAGCAGTACTTC. Amino acid sequence: CASRAVLAGPYEQYF. Full variable domain (rest looked up from reference TRBV5-1 and TRBJ2-7): KAGVTQTPRYLIKTRGQQVTLSCSPISGHRSVSWYQQTPGQGLQFLFEYFSETQRNKGNFPGRFSGRQFSNSRSEMNVSTLELGDSALYLCASRAVLAGPYEQYFGPGTRLTVT.

The chain links TRBV27 to TRBJ2-7; possibly TRBD1 for D (5 bases). There are 14 residues in the CDR3. Trimming took off 2 bases at V and 5 bases at J, with 13 bases between the two ends. Germline values: CDR1 MNHEY, CDR2 SMNVEV (reference sequence). CDR3 sequence reads: CASSLSQGHHEQYF. The CDR3 DNA sequence: TGTGCCAGCAGTTTAAGTCAGGGTCACCACGAGCAGTACTTC.

Remarks on this clone: One junction end disagrees with the germline gene, perhaps due to a read error. The CDR3: CSSSSDSDSYNEQFF. DNA for the CDR3: TGTTCCAGCAGCTCCGACTCAGACTCCTACAATGAGCAGTTCTTC. The chain has TRBV7-3 and TRBJ2-1, with D unresolved. Per germline, CDR1 SGHTA and CDR2 FQGTGA. The CDR3 runs to 15 residues.

This clone came up a few times. The chain couples TRBV7-3 to TRBJ2-7; possibly TRBD2 for D (7 bases). From germline, CDR1 is SGHTA and CDR2 FQGTGA. V lost 1 base to trimming and J lost 3 bases, with 28 bases between them. There are 20 residues in the CDR3. CDR3 sequence (DNA): TGTGCCAGCAGCTTAAGGGGGGGTAACCGGGACAACCGTCCGGACTACGAGCAGTACTTC. Protein: CASSLRGGNRDNRPDYEQYF.

This clone appeared a few times. The chain combines TRBV6-1 with TRBJ2-1; D remains ambiguous. Germline CDR1 is MNHNS and CDR2 is SASEGT. Between the trimmed V and J ends, which lost 6 bases and 7 bases, there was a span of 16 bases. The CDR3 is 14 residues long. This chain's CDR3 is CASRASYDRNEQFF. DNA for the CDR3: TGTGCCAGCAGAGCGAGCTACGATCGGAATGAGCAGTTCTTC.

The table lists this clone with a few counts. The V call is TRBV5-4, the J call TRBJ2-3; the D is unclear. CDR3 length: 14 amino acids. Germline V gene sequence: CDR1 SGHNT, CDR2 YYREEE (reference sequence). Deletions cut 2 bases from V and 0 bases from J, with 7 bases between. The CDR3: CASSLLRSTDTQYF. The CDR3 DNA follows: TGTGCCAGCAGCTTACTACGTAGCACAGATACGCAGTATTTT.

The V gene is TRBV9, the J gene TRBJ1-1; the D gene is possibly TRBD1 (5 bases). Germline V gene data show CDR1 as SGDLS and CDR2 as YYNGEE. Trimming shortened V by 7 bases and J by 8 bases, and 15 bases separated the two germline ends. This CDR3 contains 12 residues. The CDR3 protein is CASGRGEGEAFF. CDR3 sequence (DNA): TGTGCCAGCGGGAGGGGTGAAGGCGAAGCTTTCTTT.

V is TRBV7-9 and J is TRBJ2-7; a weak D match, TRBD2 (6 bases). CDR3 length equals 17 residues. Germline assignment: CDR1 SEHNR and CDR2 FQNEAQ (reference sequence). Trimming cost V 1 base and J 4 bases, with 20 bases left between them. The CDR3 spells CASSLVWGERVEYEQYF. The DNA of the CDR3 is TGTGCCAGCAGCTTAGTTTGGGGGGAAAGGGTTGAGTACGAGCAGTACTTC.

In its sample, this clone was seen once. The rearrangement joins TRBV10-3 to TRBJ1-6, with unresolved D. The CDR3 totals 15 residues. The germline V and J ends were trimmed by 3 bases and 0 bases, with 6 bases remaining between them. Looked up from germline, CDR1 is ENHRY and CDR2 is SYGVKD. Here the CDR3 DNA reads TGTGCCATCAGTGATAGGAGCTCCTATAATTCACCCCTCCACTTT. Translating gives CAISDRSSYNSPLHF.

V gene TRBV5-6 combines with J gene TRBJ1-5; a weak D match, TRBD1 (5 bases). The V end was cut by 0 bases, the J end by 2 bases, with 12 bases between. The CDR3 extends over 16 amino acids. CDR1 and CDR2 (germline): SGHDT, YYEEEE. CDR3 region: CASSLASRGGNQPQHF. In DNA, the CDR3 is TGTGCCAGCAGCTTGGCCTCCCGGGGGGGCAATCAGCCCCAGCATTTT.

V and J are TRBV5-5 and TRBJ1-4; a weak D match, TRBD1 (6 bases). CDR1 is SGHKS and CDR2 is YYEKEE in the germline V gene (reference sequence). This CDR3 has 14 residues. Trimming pared 5 bases from V and 0 bases from J, leaving 8 bases between. CDR3 amino acids: CASRRTATNEKLFF. CDR3 nucleotides: TGTGCCAGCAGGAGGACAGCAACTAATGAAAAACTGTTTTTT.

J is TRBJ2-2 and V is TRBV7-9; TRBD2 matches 10 bases. From germline, CDR1 is SEHNR and CDR2 FQNEAQ (reference sequence). The CDR3 has 17 residues. V lost 6 bases and J lost 4; bases outside the gene matches: 11. The CDR3 spells CASRTVQRGGLTGELFF. The DNA of the CDR3 is TGTGCCAGCAGGACCGTTCAGCGGGGGGGCCTCACCGGGGAGCTGTTTTTT.

This clone was counted once. The rearrangement joins TRBV27 to TRBJ1-1; a weak D match, TRBD1 (6 bases). This CDR3 spans 13 amino acids. Germline-derived CDR1 and CDR2 are MNHEY and SMNVEV (reference sequence). V lost 6 bases and J lost 5, with 13 bases in between. The CDR3 here is CASRNSGVTEAFF. The CDR3 nucleotides are TGTGCCAGCAGAAACTCAGGGGTTACTGAAGCTTTCTTT.

V usage is TRBV21-1 and J usage is TRBJ2-1; the D segment call TRBD2 is taken from the table without a DNA check. TRBV21-1 is described as a pseudogene. The CDR3 contains 16 residues. The CDR3 nucleotides are TGTGCCAGCAGCAGGGGGACTAGCGGGGACTACAATGAGCAGTTCTTC. This gives the protein CASSRGTSGDYNEQFF.

Here the CDR3 DNA reads TGTGCCAGTAGTTTTGGACAGGGGGCTTCACCCCTCCACTTT. This gives the protein CASSFGQGASPLHF. This chain joins TRBV19 and TRBJ1-6, with TRBD1 matching over 11 bases. The V gene end was trimmed by 5 bases and the J gene end by 9 bases; junction bases not matched to a gene: 3. Germline values: CDR1 LNHDA, CDR2 SQIVND (reference sequence). CDR3 length: 14 amino acids.

This clone was seen only a few times. One junction end disagrees with the germline gene, perhaps due to a read error. This chain connects TRBV7-9 to TRBJ1-1; D not resolved. CDR3 length: 12 amino acids. CDR1 SEHNR and CDR2 FQNEAQ come from the germline V gene (reference sequence). The CDR3 DNA sequence: TGTTCCAGCAGCTCCCCCCACGGGGTAGCTTTCTTT. It codes for CSSSSPHGVAFF. The full variable domain, completed using reference TRBV7-9 and TRBJ1-1, is DTGVSQNPRHKITKRGQNVTFRCDPISEHNRLYWYRQTLGQGPEFLTYFQNEAQLEKSRLLSDRFSAERPKGSFSTLEIQRTEQGDSAMYLCSSSSPHGVAFFGQGTRLTVV.

V is TRBV5-1 and J is TRBJ2-1; 7 bases align to TRBD2. The CDR3 runs 14 residues. J lost 5 bases, V lost 3 bases, and 5 bases had no gene match. Per germline, CDR1 SGHRS and CDR2 YFSETQ. The CDR3 nucleotides read TGCGCCAGCAGCTCGGGGGGTTACGACAATGAGCAGTTCTTC. This sequence encodes CASSSGGYDNEQFF.

V and J are TRBV28 and TRBJ2-1, with D perhaps matching TRBD2 (6 bases). V was pared by 6 bases and J by 8 bases, with 20 bases between. The CDR3 loop spans 15 amino acids. Germline V gene lookup returns CDR1 MDHEN and CDR2 SYDVKM. The CDR3 reads CASRTDRTTRYEQFF. In DNA, the CDR3 is TGTGCCAGCAGGACGGACCGGACTACTAGGTATGAGCAGTTCTTC.

V and J are TRBV7-3 and TRBJ2-3; 8 nucleotides match TRBD2. CDR3 length equals 14 residues. Germline V gene sequence: CDR1 SGHTA, CDR2 FQGTGA. With 7 bases clipped from V and 0 bases from J, the junction kept 3 bases outside the gene matches. The CDR3 DNA sequence: TGTGCCAGCACTCGCGGGGGGAGCACAGATACGCAGTATTTT. Encoded protein: CASTRGGSTDTQYF.

V and J are TRBV6-1 and TRBJ1-5, with TRBD1 as a possible D gene (5 bases). The CDR3 runs 18 residues. In germline, CDR1 is MNHNS, CDR2 SASEGT. V lost 2 bases and J 1 base, leaving 18 bases between the germline ends. The DNA of the CDR3 is TGTGCCAGCAGTGAATTATTTCGGTCAGGGCTCAGCAATCAGCCCCAGCATTTT. This translates into CASSELFRSGLSNQPQHF.

J is TRBJ2-3 and V is TRBV25-1, with D unclear. The CDR3 has 12 residues. V was clipped by 7 bases and J by 6 bases, with 11 bases between them. Germline V gene sequence: CDR1 MGHDK, CDR2 SYGVNS. CDR3 nucleotides: TGTGCCAGCACCGGCGGTGGGGATACGCAGTATTTT. It translates to CASTGGGDTQYF.